Given below is one TCR beta chain in context. This specimen belongs to a study of cytomegalovirus exposure and HLA in healthy donors. This PCR relied on a set of 60 Vbeta primers and 13 Jbeta primers. Measured with immunoSEQ multiplex PCR; TCRdb has only the in-frame clones, and not every one. The table shows about 99,000 clones, with about 80% occurring only once. Germline CDR1 SGDLS, CDR2 YYNGEE. With 2 bases removed from V and 2 bases from J, the gap between germline ends came to 15 bases. The CDR3 has 16 residues. This TCR was recovered from a man aged 35 to 55 in good health and CMV-seronegative. This chain uses TRBV9 with TRBJ2-3; D perhaps matches TRBD1 (6 bases). The material sequenced was PBMCs. CDR3 loop: CASSVLPRGPTDTQYF. In nucleotides, the CDR3 is TGTGCCAGCAGCGTTCTCCCCAGGGGACCCACAGATACGCAGTATTTT.